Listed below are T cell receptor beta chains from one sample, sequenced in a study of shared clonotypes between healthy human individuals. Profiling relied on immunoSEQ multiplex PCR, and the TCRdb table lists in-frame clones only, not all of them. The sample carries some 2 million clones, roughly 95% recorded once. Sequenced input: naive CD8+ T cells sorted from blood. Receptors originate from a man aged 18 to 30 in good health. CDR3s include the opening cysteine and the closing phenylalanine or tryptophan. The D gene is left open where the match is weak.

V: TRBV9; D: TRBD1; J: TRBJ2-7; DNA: TGTGCCAGCAGCCCCGGGACAGAGTTTGACGAGCAGTACTTC; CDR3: CASSPGTEFDEQYF
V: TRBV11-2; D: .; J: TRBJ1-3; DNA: TGTGCCAGCAGCTCGCCCGGGGAGGGGGCTGGAAACACCATATATTTT; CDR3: CASSSPGEGAGNTIYF
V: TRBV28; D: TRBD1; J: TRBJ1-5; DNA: TGTGCCACCTTGACAGGGGCCTACAATCAGCCCCAGCATTTT; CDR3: CATLTGAYNQPQHF
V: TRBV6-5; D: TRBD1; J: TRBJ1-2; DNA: TGTGCCAGCAGTGGGACAGGGGGCGGCTATGGCTACACCTTC; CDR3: CASSGTGGGYGYTF
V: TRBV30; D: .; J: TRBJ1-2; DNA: TGTGCCTGGAGTGAACGGAACTATGGCTACACCTTC; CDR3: CAWSERNYGYTF
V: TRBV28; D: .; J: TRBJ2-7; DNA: TGTGCCAGCAGTCCCCCAGGCAGGGAGCAGTACTTC; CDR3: CASSPPGREQYF
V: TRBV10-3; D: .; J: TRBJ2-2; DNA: TGTGCCATCAGCGCTGCAAGGGGAGACACCGGGGAGCTGTTTTTT; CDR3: CAISAARGDTGELFF
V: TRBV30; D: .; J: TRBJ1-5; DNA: TGTGCCTGGAGTGAAAGTGGGCTTGGCAATCAGCCCCAGCATTTT; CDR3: CAWSESGLGNQPQHF
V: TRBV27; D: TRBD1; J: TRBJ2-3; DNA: TGTGCCAGCAGGATTCAGGGGGTTACAGATACGCAGTATTTT; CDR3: CASRIQGVTDTQYF
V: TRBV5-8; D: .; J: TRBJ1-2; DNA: TGTGCCAGCAGCCTTCGGGTGGTCGGCCAGGGGTGGAATGGCTACACCTTC; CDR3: CASSLRVVGQGWNGYTF
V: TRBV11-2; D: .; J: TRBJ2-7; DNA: TGTGCCAGCAGCCCAGCGGGTGGCTCCTACGAGCAGTACTTC; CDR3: CASSPAGGSYEQYF
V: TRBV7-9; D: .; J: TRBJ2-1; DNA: TGTGCCAGCAGCTTGACTAGACGACCCTACAATGAGCAGTTCTTC; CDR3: CASSLTRRPYNEQFF
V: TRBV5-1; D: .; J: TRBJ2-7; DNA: TGCGCCAGCAGCTTGGCATTAGGACAGACCTACGAGCAGTACTTC; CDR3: CASSLALGQTYEQYF
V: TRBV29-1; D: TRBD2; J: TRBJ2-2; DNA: TGCAGTATAGGCGGGGGGCTGAACACCGGGGAGCTGTTTTTT; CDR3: CSIGGGLNTGELFF
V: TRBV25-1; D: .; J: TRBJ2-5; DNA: TGTGCCAGCAGTGGAAAGAGAGGAGAGACCCAGTACTTC; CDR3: CASSGKRGETQYF
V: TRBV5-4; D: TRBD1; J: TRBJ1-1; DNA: TGTGCCAGCAGCAGCCCCGGACAGGGGGCTGAAGCTTTCTTT; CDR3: CASSSPGQGAEAFF